This T cell receptor beta chain was captured in a study of blood T cell repertoires in COVID-19. Enrolled during active infection, Seattle patients were then followed longitudinally. Authors' data handling: Reference gene primer amplification gave estimated nucleated cell counts. Method: immunoSEQ multiplex PCR; TCRdb's copy keeps in-frame clones and lacks some. V, J and clone size are taken as reported in that table, and D and trimming were inferred from the DNA itself. This table holds under 100,000 clones, roughly 88% found once. J gave up 4 bases and V 4 bases, and 12 bases lay outside the gene matches. CDR1 and CDR2 from the germline V gene are LGHNA and YSLEER. The CDR3 sequence is 17 residues long.

This chain links TRBV4-3 with TRBJ1-4, with 7 bases identical to TRBD1. The sample comprised peripheral blood. This sequence originates from an elderly woman with COVID-19, enrolled during active disease. CDR3 nucleotides: TGCGCCAGCAGCCCCTGGCCAAAGGGACAGCTTAATGAAAAACTGTTTTTT. It translates to CASSPWPKGQLNEKLFF.